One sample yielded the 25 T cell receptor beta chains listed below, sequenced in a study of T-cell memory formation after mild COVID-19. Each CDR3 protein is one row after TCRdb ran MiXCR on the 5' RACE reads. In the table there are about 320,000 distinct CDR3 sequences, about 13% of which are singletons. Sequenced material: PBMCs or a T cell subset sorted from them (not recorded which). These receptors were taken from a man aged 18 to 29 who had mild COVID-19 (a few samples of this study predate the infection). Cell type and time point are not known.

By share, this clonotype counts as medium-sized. CDR3 sequence (DNA): TGTGCCAGCAGCCCCGGCGGAGGGCGTGCAACTAATGAAAAACTGTTTTTT. Its translation is CASSPGGGRATNEKLFF. The chain joins TRBV7-2 to TRBJ1-4; D remains ambiguous. Trimming took off 5 bases at V and 0 bases at J, with 16 bases between the two ends. From germline, CDR1 is SGHTA and CDR2 FQGNSA. There are 17 residues in the CDR3.

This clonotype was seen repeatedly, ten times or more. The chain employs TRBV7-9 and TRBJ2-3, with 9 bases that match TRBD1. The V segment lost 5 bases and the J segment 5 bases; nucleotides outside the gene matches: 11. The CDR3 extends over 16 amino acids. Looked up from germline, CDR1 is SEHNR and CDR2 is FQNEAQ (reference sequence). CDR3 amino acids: CASSPNTGGMGDTQYF. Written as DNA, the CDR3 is TGTGCCAGCAGCCCCAATACAGGGGGCATGGGAGATACGCAGTATTTT. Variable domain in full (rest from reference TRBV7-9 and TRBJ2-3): DTGVSQNPRHKITKRGQNVTFRCDPISEHNRLYWYRQTLGQGPEFLTYFQNEAQLEKSRLLSDRFSAERPKGSFSTLEIQRTEQGDSAMYLCASSPNTGGMGDTQYFGPGTRLTVL.

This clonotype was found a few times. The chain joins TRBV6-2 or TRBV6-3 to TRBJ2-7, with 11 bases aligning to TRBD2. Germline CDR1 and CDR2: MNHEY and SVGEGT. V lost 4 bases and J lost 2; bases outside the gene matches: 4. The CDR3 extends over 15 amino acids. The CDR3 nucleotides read TGTGCCAGCAGTTCTCGACTAGCGGGGCCCTACGAGCAGTACTTC. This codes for CASSSRLAGPYEQYF.

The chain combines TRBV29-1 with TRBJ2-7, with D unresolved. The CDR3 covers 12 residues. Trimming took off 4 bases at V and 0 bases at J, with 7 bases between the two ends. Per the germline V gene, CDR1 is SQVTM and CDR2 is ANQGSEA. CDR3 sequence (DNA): TGCAGCGTTGCTGTGGTCTCCTACGAGCAGTACTTC. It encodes CSVAVVSYEQYF.

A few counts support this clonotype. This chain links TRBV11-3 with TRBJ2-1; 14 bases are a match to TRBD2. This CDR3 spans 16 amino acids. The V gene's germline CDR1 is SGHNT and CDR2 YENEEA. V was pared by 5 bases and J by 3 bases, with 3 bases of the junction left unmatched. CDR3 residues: CASSQGTSGGYNEQFF. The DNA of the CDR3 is TGTGCCAGCAGCCAAGGGACTAGCGGGGGCTACAATGAGCAGTTCTTC.

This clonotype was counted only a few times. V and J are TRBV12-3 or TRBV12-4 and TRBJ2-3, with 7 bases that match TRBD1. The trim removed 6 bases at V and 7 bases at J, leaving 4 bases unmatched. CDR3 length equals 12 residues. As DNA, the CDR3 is TGTGCCAGCAGGGGACAGTTCAATACGCAGTATTTT. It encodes CASRGQFNTQYF.

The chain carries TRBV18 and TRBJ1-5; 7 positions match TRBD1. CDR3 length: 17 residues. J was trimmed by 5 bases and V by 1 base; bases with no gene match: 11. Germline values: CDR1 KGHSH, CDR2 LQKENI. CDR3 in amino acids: CASSPLPLTGMDQPQHF. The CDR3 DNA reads TGTGCCAGCTCACCACTCCCATTGACAGGGATGGATCAGCCCCAGCATTTT.

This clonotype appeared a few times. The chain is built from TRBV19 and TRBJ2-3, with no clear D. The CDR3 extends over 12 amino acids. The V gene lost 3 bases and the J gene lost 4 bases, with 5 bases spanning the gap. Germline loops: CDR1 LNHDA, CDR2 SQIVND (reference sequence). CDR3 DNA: TGTGCCAGTAGTATCGTGGCAGATACGCAGTATTTT. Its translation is CASSIVADTQYF.

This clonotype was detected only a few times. The CDR3, as DNA: TGCGCCAGCAGCTTGGGGGTTTATCCGACAGCTAACTATGGCTACACCTTC. The encoded protein is CASSLGVYPTANYGYTF. The chain recombines TRBV5-1 with TRBJ1-2; tentative D call: TRBD1 (5 bases). Trimming took 0 bases from V and 0 from J, leaving 15 bases between them. Germline CDR1 reads SGHRS; CDR2 reads YFSETQ. The CDR3 has 17 amino acids.

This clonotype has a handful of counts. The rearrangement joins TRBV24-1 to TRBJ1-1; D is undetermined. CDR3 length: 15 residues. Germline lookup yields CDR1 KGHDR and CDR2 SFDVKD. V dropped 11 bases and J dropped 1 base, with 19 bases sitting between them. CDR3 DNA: TGTGCCATAATGCCGGGTCGAGAGAGGAACACTGAAGCTTTCTTT. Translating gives CAIMPGRERNTEAFF.

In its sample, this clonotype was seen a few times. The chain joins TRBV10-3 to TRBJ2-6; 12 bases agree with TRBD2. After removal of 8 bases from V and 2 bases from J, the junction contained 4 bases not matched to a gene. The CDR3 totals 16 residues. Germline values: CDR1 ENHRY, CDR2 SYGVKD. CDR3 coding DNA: TGTGCCATCTCGCCTAGCGGGGGGGCTGGGGCCAACGTCCTGACTTTC. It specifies CAISPSGGAGANVLTF.

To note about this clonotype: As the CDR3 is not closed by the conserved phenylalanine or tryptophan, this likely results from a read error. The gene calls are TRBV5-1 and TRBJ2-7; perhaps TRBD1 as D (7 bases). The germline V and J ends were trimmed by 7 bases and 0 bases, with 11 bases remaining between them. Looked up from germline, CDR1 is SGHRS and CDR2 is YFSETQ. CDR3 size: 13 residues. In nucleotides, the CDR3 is TGCGCCAGCGGAGGGGGCAGCTCCTACGAGCAGTACTCC. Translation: CASGGGSSYEQYS.

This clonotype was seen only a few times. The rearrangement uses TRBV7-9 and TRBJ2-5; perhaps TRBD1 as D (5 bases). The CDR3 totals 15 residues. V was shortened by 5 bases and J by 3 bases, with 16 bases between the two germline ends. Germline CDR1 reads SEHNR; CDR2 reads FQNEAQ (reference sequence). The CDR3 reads CASSQLTSREETQYF. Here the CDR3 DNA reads TGTGCCAGCAGCCAACTTACCAGCAGGGAAGAGACCCAGTACTTC.

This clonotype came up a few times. The CDR3 DNA reads as TGTGCCAGCAGCCCAGGGGGGCGGAAGACCCAGTACTTC. This gives the protein CASSPGGRKTQYF. The chain combines TRBV11-1 with TRBJ2-5; a possible D gene is TRBD1 (7 bases). Trimming shortened V by 5 bases and J by 6 bases, and 13 bases separated the two germline ends. The CDR3 covers 13 residues. CDR1 is SGHAT, CDR2 FQDESV, per germline (reference sequence).

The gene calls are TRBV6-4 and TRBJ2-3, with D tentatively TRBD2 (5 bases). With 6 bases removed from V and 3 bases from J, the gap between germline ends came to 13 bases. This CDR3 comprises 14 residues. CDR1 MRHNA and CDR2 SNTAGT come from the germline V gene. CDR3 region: CASSPGSGTDTQYF. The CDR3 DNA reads TGTGCCAGCAGCCCGGGGTCCGGAACAGATACGCAGTATTTT.

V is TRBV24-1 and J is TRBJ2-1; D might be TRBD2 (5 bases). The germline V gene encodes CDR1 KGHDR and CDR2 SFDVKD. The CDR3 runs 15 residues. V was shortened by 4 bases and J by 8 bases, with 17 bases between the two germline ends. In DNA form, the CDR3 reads TGTGCCACCAGTGACCCTGGACGGGGTGTCGATGAGCAGTTCTTC. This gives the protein CATSDPGRGVDEQFF.

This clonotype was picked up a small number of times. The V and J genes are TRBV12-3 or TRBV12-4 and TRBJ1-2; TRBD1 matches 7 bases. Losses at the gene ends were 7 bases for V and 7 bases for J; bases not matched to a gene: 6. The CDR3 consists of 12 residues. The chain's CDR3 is CASKGTAGGYTF. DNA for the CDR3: TGTGCCAGCAAGGGGACAGCGGGTGGCTACACCTTC.

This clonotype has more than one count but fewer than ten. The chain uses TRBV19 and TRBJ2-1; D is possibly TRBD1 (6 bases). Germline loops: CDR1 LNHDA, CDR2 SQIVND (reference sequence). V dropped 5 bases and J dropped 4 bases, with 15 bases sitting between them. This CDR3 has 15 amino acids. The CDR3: CASSSQGEPYNEQFF. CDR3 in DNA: TGTGCCAGTAGTTCACAGGGCGAGCCTTACAATGAGCAGTTCTTC.

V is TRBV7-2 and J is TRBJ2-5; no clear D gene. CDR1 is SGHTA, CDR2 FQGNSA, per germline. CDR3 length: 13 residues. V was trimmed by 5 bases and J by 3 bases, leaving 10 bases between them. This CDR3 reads CASSPNPEETQYF. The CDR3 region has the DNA TGTGCCAGCAGCCCCAACCCTGAAGAGACCCAGTACTTC.

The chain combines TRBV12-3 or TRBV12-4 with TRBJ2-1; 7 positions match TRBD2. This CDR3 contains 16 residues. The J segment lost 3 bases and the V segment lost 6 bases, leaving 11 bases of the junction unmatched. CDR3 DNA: TGTGCCAGCAGAAACACTGGGGGAGGGGACTACAATGAGCAGTTCTTC. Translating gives CASRNTGGGDYNEQFF.

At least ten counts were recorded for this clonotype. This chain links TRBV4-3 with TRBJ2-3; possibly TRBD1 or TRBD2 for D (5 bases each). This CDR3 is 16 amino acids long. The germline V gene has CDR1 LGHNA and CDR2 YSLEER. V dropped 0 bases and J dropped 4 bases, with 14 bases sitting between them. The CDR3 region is CASSQDLWQGADTQYF. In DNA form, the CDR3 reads TGCGCCAGCAGCCAAGATCTTTGGCAGGGAGCAGATACGCAGTATTTT.

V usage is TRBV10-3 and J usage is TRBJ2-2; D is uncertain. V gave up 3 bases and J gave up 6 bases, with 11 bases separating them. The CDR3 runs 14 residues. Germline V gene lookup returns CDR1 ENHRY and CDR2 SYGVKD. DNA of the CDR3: TGTGCCATCAGTGACTTGCCGGACGCCGGGGAGCTGTTTTTT. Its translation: CAISDLPDAGELFF.

The CDR3 protein is CASSEPRQGHYGYTF. The CDR3 nucleotides read TGTGCCAGCAGCGAACCCCGGCAGGGCCACTATGGCTACACCTTC. The V and J genes are TRBV5-5 and TRBJ1-2; TRBD1 might be the D (5 bases). The CDR3 is 15 residues long. V lost 4 bases to trimming and J lost 3 bases, with 16 bases between them. Germline loops: CDR1 SGHKS, CDR2 YYEKEE (reference sequence).

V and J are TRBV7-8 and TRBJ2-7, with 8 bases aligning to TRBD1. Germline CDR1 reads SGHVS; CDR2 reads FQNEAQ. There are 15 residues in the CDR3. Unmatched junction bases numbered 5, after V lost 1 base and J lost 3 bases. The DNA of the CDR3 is TGTGCCAGCAGCTTAGATAGGGACAGGCTCTACGAGCAGTACTTC. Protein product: CASSLDRDRLYEQYF.

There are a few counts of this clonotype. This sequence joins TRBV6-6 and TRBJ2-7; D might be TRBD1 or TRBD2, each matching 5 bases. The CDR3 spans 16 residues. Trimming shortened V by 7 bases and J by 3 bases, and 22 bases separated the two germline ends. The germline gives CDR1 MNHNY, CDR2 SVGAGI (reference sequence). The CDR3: CASTQSIGTVVYEQYF. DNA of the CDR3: TGTGCCAGCACCCAATCCATCGGGACCGTTGTCTACGAGCAGTACTTC.